This is a list of T cell receptor beta chains from one sample in a study of T cell responses to AZD1222 COVID-19 vaccine. Data came from immunoSEQ multiplex PCR; TCRdb stores just in-frame clones and leaves some out. The table includes tens of thousands of clones, more than 90% detected once. Sequencing was performed on peripheral blood, taken on day 0 of AZD1222 vaccination. The source of these receptors is an adult in good health. Each CDR3 is given with its conserved first and last residue. D genes are given only for firm matches. Clone size appears in some rows only: once, few, many, or a class for an expanded clone.

d_call: TRBD1
j_call: TRBJ1-4
v_call: TRBV30
clone_size: NA
cdr3_nt: TGTGCCTGGAGTCCAGGGGGAAGCGAAAAACTGTTTTTT
cdr3_aa: CAWSPGGSEKLFF

d_call: TRBD1
j_call: TRBJ1-1
v_call: TRBV18
clone_size: NA
cdr3_nt: TGTGCCAGCTCACCTACCGGGACAGTGAACACTGAAGCTTTCTTT
cdr3_aa: CASSPTGTVNTEAFF

d_call: TRBD2
j_call: TRBJ2-1
v_call: TRBV5-1
clone_size: NA
cdr3_nt: TGCGCCAGCAGCTTGTCCCGACTAGCGGGAGCAGGAGGTGAGCAGTTCTTC
cdr3_aa: CASSLSRLAGAGGEQFF

d_call: NA
j_call: TRBJ1-1
v_call: TRBV7-3
clone_size: NA
cdr3_nt: TGTGCCAGCAGCTCCTACACGTACACTGAAGCTTTCTTT
cdr3_aa: CASSSYTYTEAFF

d_call: NA
j_call: TRBJ2-7
v_call: TRBV5-4
clone_size: NA
cdr3_nt: TGTGCCAGCAGCTTAAAACAGGGTGGTTGGAACGAGCAGTACTTC
cdr3_aa: CASSLKQGGWNEQYF

d_call: NA
j_call: TRBJ1-1
v_call: TRBV10-3
clone_size: NA
cdr3_nt: TGTGCCATCAGTGAGATATCTGGTTACACTGAAGCTTTCTTT
cdr3_aa: CAISEISGYTEAFF

d_call: NA
j_call: TRBJ1-1
v_call: TRBV16
clone_size: NA
cdr3_nt: TGTGCCAGCAGCGCGCTATTCACCCAGGCGAACACTGAAGCTTTCTTT
cdr3_aa: CASSALFTQANTEAFF

d_call: NA
j_call: TRBJ1-6
v_call: TRBV5-8
clone_size: NA
cdr3_nt: TGTGCCAGCAGCTTGGCCGTAGGGACCTCCGGGAATTCACCCCTCCACTTT
cdr3_aa: CASSLAVGTSGNSPLHF

d_call: NA
j_call: TRBJ1-4
v_call: TRBV18
clone_size: NA
cdr3_nt: TGTGCCAGCTCACAGCAAACAGGGGAAAAACTGTTTTTT
cdr3_aa: CASSQQTGEKLFF

d_call: NA
j_call: TRBJ1-4
v_call: TRBV6-6
clone_size: NA
cdr3_nt: TGTGCCAGCAGTTACCCTACAGCGGGGTCTAATGAAAAACTGTTTTTT
cdr3_aa: CASSYPTAGSNEKLFF

d_call: NA
j_call: TRBJ1-2
v_call: TRBV5-4
clone_size: NA
cdr3_nt: TGTGCCAGCAGCTTAGGGGCTTCCTATGGCTACACCTTC
cdr3_aa: CASSLGASYGYTF

d_call: NA
j_call: TRBJ1-3
v_call: TRBV5-4
clone_size: NA
cdr3_nt: TGTGCCAGCAGCTACGGGGGGCCGGCTGGAAACACCATATATTTT
cdr3_aa: CASSYGGPAGNTIYF

d_call: NA
j_call: TRBJ1-4
v_call: TRBV6-4
clone_size: NA
cdr3_nt: TGTGCCAGCAGTGTTGACTTGAATGAAAAACTGTTTTTT
cdr3_aa: CASSVDLNEKLFF

d_call: TRBD1
j_call: TRBJ1-1
v_call: TRBV10-3
clone_size: NA
cdr3_nt: TGTGCCATCAGGACAGGGGTCCACACTGAAGCTTTCTTT
cdr3_aa: CAIRTGVHTEAFF

d_call: NA
j_call: TRBJ2-5
v_call: TRBV25-1
clone_size: NA
cdr3_nt: TGTGCCAGCAGTGAAGAAGGGTTCCAAGAGACCCAGTACTTC
cdr3_aa: CASSEEGFQETQYF

d_call: NA
j_call: TRBJ1-1
v_call: TRBV3-1/TRBV3-2
clone_size: NA
cdr3_nt: TGTGCCAGCAGCTTTGGACGGGACACTGAAGCTTTCTTT
cdr3_aa: CASSFGRDTEAFF

d_call: TRBD1
j_call: TRBJ1-1
v_call: TRBV24-1
clone_size: once
cdr3_nt: TGTGCCACCAGTGATGCCGGACAGGCGACCACTGAAGCTTTCTTT
cdr3_aa: CATSDAGQATTEAFF

d_call: NA
j_call: TRBJ2-7
v_call: TRBV2
clone_size: NA
cdr3_nt: TGTGCCAGCAGTGAGGGGTCCCTATCCTACGAGCAGTACTTC
cdr3_aa: CASSEGSLSYEQYF

d_call: NA
j_call: TRBJ1-1
v_call: TRBV5-8
clone_size: NA
cdr3_nt: TGTGCCAGCAGCTTGTTATTGGGGGGATCTACGAACACTGAAGCTTTCTTT
cdr3_aa: CASSLLLGGSTNTEAFF

d_call: NA
j_call: TRBJ2-1
v_call: TRBV4-1
clone_size: NA
cdr3_nt: TGCGCCAGCAGCCAATTAGGCGTTCCCTACAATGAGCAGTTCTTC
cdr3_aa: CASSQLGVPYNEQFF

d_call: TRBD1
j_call: TRBJ2-1
v_call: TRBV4-2
clone_size: NA
cdr3_nt: TGTGCCAGCAGTCGGACAGGGGTCAATGAGCAGTTCTTC
cdr3_aa: CASSRTGVNEQFF

d_call: NA
j_call: TRBJ1-3
v_call: TRBV12-3/TRBV12-4
clone_size: once
cdr3_nt: TGTGCCAGCACTTTTAGCTCTGGAAACACCATATATTTT
cdr3_aa: CASTFSSGNTIYF

d_call: NA
j_call: TRBJ1-1
v_call: TRBV7-9
clone_size: few
cdr3_nt: TGTGCCAGCAGCTCCGCCACCCTTGTCACTGAAGCTTTCTTT
cdr3_aa: CASSSATLVTEAFF

d_call: TRBD2
j_call: TRBJ2-3
v_call: TRBV5-1
clone_size: NA
cdr3_nt: TGCGCCAGCAGTCCTCCCGGGGGGGTTAGCACAGATACGCAGTATTTT
cdr3_aa: CASSPPGGVSTDTQYF

d_call: NA
j_call: TRBJ2-3
v_call: TRBV5-4
clone_size: NA
cdr3_nt: TGTGCCAGCAGCTTGTCGGACAAGGGAAATACGCAGTATTTT
cdr3_aa: CASSLSDKGNTQYF

d_call: TRBD2
j_call: TRBJ2-2
v_call: TRBV5-4
clone_size: NA
cdr3_nt: TGTGCCAGCAGCTTGGTAGCGGGGAACACCGGGGAGCTGTTTTTT
cdr3_aa: CASSLVAGNTGELFF

d_call: NA
j_call: TRBJ2-7
v_call: TRBV5-4
clone_size: NA
cdr3_nt: TGTGCCAGCAGCCCGGGACGGCTCGGGGGCGAGCAGTACTTC
cdr3_aa: CASSPGRLGGEQYF

d_call: NA
j_call: TRBJ1-5
v_call: TRBV18
clone_size: NA
cdr3_nt: TGTGCCAGCTCACCCTCTACGGGGGCCGGGCAGCCCCAGCATTTT
cdr3_aa: CASSPSTGAGQPQHF